Below, one T cell receptor (beta chain) is given with its context. Its matching antigen is unknown. As for treatment: around 19 received Ad26.COV2.S at low or high dose, single or two shots; 5 received placebo; per-sample allocation not given. At day 63 after the first vaccine or placebo injection, samples were drawn. The sample belongs to a study of Ad26.COV2.S vaccination and SARS-CoV-2 variants. In the study overall: The authors gave Ad26.COV2.S intramuscularly, either once or twice 56 days apart.

Generated by immunoSEQ multiplex PCR, the TCRdb table keeps only in-frame clones and is missing some. The repertoire holds about 400,000 clones, with around nine tenths as singletons. Broader study findings: Vaccine and placebo recipients had comparable breadth of non-spike TCRs.

This receptor was taken from a person aged 18-60 years who received the Ad26.COV2.S COVID-19 vaccine or a placebo. The sample in question was peripheral blood, obtained in a trial of Ad26.COV2.S vaccine versus placebo.

The CDR3 DNA sequence: TGTGCCTGGACTGACCTGGTGGACGGTCCAACTAATGAAAAACTGTTTTTT. Translating gives CAWTDLVDGPTNEKLFF. This chain joins TRBV30 and TRBJ1-4, with D hard to call. Trimming shortened V by 4 bases and J by 0 bases, and 18 bases separated the two germline ends. Germline CDR1 reads GTSNPN; CDR2 reads SVGIG (reference sequence). There are 17 residues in the CDR3.